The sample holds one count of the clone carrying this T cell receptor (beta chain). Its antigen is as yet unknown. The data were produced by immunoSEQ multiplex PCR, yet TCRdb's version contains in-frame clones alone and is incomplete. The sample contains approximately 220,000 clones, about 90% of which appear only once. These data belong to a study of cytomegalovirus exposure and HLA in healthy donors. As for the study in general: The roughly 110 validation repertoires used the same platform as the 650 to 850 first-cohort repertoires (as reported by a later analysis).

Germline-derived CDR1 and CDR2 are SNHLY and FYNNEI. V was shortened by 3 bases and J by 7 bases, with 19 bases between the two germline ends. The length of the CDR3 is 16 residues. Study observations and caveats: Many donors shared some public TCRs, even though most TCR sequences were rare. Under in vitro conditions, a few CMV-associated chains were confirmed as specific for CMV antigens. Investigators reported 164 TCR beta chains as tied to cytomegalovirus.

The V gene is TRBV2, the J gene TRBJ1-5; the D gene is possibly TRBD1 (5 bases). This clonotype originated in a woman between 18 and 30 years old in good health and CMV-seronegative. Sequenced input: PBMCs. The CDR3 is CASSDRAGRYGQPQHF. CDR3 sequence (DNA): TGTGCCAGCAGTGACAGGGCAGGTCGGTACGGGCAGCCCCAGCATTTT. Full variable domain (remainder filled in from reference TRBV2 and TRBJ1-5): EPEVTQTPSHQVTQMGQEVILRCVPISNHLYFYWYRQILGQKVEFLVSFYNNEISEKSEIFDDQFSVERPDGSNFTLKIRSTKLEDSAMYFCASSDRAGRYGQPQHFGDGTRLSIL.